The clone carrying this TCR beta chain was observed at least ten times. The source of the sample is a study of T cells in Graves' hyperthyroidism and ophthalmopathy. Across the study: Blood was drawn when the patient was first diagnosed and still untreated.

Ophthalmopathy cases met thresholds of Clinical Activity Score at least 3, NOSPECS grade at least 4 and duration under 3 months. Pregnant or lactating patients were excluded, as were those with uncontrolled infection or other autoimmune disease. Isolation of PBMCs was performed on around 9.4 ml fresh peripheral blood. RNA transcripts yielded amplified TCR beta CDR3 regions. The study used the HTBI primer set for a first-round RT-PCR of the TCR CDR3. TCRdb used MiXCR to reprocess the multiplex PCR reads, holding one entry per CDR3 protein. The sample includes hundreds of thousands of distinct CDR3 sequences, roughly 18% of them seen just once. This receptor was taken from a man in his forties or fifties with Graves' ophthalmopathy. Sequencing input: blood.

Written as DNA, the CDR3 is TGTGCCAGCAGTTACTCGATTGGGGGGACGCTGAACACTGAAGCTTTCTTT. Encoded protein: CASSYSIGGTLNTEAFF. V usage is TRBV12-3 or TRBV12-4 and J usage is TRBJ1-1; TRBD1 is a possible D gene (5 bases). The CDR3 totals 17 residues. The V end was cut by 4 bases, the J end by 0 bases, with 18 bases between.